One and the same sample provided the 23 T cell receptor beta chains below, sequenced in a study of T cells after yellow fever vaccination (dated by TCRdb to the late 2010s). Taken with the paper, the label for treatment or condition translates to: live attenuated yellow fever vaccine strain. Preparation of the library involved 5' RACE. The reads were generated on an Illumina HiSeq 2500. TCRdb passed the public sequencing reads through fastp at Q25 and MiXCR, retaining productive beta sequences. Every distinct CDR3 protein forms one entry, paired with its most common genes and DNA. Within this sample are 500,000 to 650,000 distinct CDR3 sequences, with 12% of them counted one time only. The ten largest make up more than 12% of the sample. The material sequenced was PBMCs, taken on the day of the yellow fever booster vaccination. Receptors were obtained from a man younger than 40 who received the YFV17D yellow fever vaccine.

The chain links TRBV6-4 to TRBJ2-3; D ambiguous. Germline CDR1 and CDR2: MRHNA and SNTAGT. The CDR3 loop spans 15 amino acids. V was shortened by 2 bases and J by 1 base, with 10 bases between the two germline ends. The chain's CDR3 is CASSDGRYGTDTQYF. In nucleotides, the CDR3 is TGTGCCAGCAGTGACGGTAGATACGGCACAGATACGCAGTATTTT.

Here the CDR3 DNA reads TGTGCCACCCAAGGGTTTTCTGGGGCCAACGTCCTGACTTTC. Its translation: CATQGFSGANVLTF. V gene TRBV12-3 or TRBV12-4 combines with J gene TRBJ2-6; unclear D gene. Trimming removed 10 bases from V and 1 base from J, with 11 bases in between. CDR3 length: 14 residues.

This clonotype was seen a few times. The V gene is TRBV29-1, the J gene TRBJ2-7; D is undetermined. This CDR3 region has 12 residues. V lost 5 bases, J lost 6 bases, and 14 bases lay in between. CDR1 and CDR2 from the germline V gene are SQVTM and ANQGSEA. The DNA for the CDR3 is TGCAGCGTTCCCGGCCCTTTTGGCGAGCAGTACTTC. Translation: CSVPGPFGEQYF.

This clonotype was detected a few times. This chain uses TRBV7-2 with TRBJ2-5, with D possibly TRBD2 on 7 matching bases. Per the germline V gene, CDR1 is SGHTA and CDR2 is FQGNSA. The CDR3 runs 14 residues. V lost 5 bases and J lost 4, with 14 bases in between. This chain's CDR3 is CASSPWGGGETQYF. CDR3 sequence (DNA): TGTGCCAGCAGCCCTTGGGGAGGGGGAGAGACCCAGTACTTC.

The CDR3 here is CASHHLALAGPYEQYF. DNA of the CDR3: TGTGCCAGCCATCACCTAGCCCTAGCGGGGCCCTACGAGCAGTACTTC. The chain joins TRBV27 to TRBJ2-7; 9 positions match TRBD2. Germline CDR1 is MNHEY and CDR2 is SMNVEV (reference sequence). The CDR3 is 16 amino acids. V was clipped by 8 bases and J by 2 bases; unmatched bases: 13.

In this sample, this clonotype turned up a few times. V usage is TRBV7-9 and J usage is TRBJ2-5, with D unresolved. The CDR3 extends over 17 amino acids. Germline-derived CDR1 and CDR2 are SEHNR and FQNEAQ (reference sequence). The V end was cut by 3 bases, the J end by 2 bases, with 19 bases between. The CDR3 region is CASSFGHRLFLQETQYF. CDR3 DNA: TGTGCCAGCAGCTTCGGGCATCGTCTCTTCTTGCAAGAGACCCAGTACTTC. The complete variable domain, with remaining parts taken from reference TRBV7-9 and TRBJ2-5, reads DTGVSQNPRHKITKRGQNVTFRCDPISEHNRLYWYRQTLGQGPEFLTYFQNEAQLEKSRLLSDRFSAERPKGSFSTLEIQRTEQGDSAMYLCASSFGHRLFLQETQYFGPGTRLLVL.

The genes are TRBV5-6 and TRBJ2-2; D is ambiguous. The CDR3 covers 13 residues. Trimming took off 6 bases at V and 5 bases at J, with 11 bases between the two ends. Germline assignment: CDR1 SGHDT and CDR2 YYEEEE. The CDR3 protein is CASNPQVTGELFF. The CDR3 bases are TGTGCCAGCAACCCCCAGGTGACCGGGGAGCTGTTTTTT.

The genes are TRBV5-6 and TRBJ2-7; D gene uncertain. The CDR3 covers 13 residues. V lost 4 bases to trimming and J lost 2 bases, with 10 bases between them. Germline CDR1 SGHDT, CDR2 YYEEEE. The CDR3 spells CASSPWLAYEQYF. The DNA for the CDR3 is TGTGCCAGCAGCCCCTGGCTGGCCTACGAGCAGTACTTC.

Only a few counts were recorded for this clonotype. The genes are TRBV28 and TRBJ2-2; D call uncertain. The CDR3 runs to 12 residues. CDR1 is MDHEN, CDR2 SYDVKM, per germline. V was clipped by 8 bases and J by 2 bases, with 6 bases between them. DNA for the CDR3: TGTGCCAGCCTGTCTAACACCGGGGAGCTGTTTTTT. This gives the protein CASLSNTGELFF.

The V gene is TRBV7-2, the J gene TRBJ2-1; the D is unclear. Trimming shortened V by 6 bases and J by 8 bases, and 8 bases separated the two germline ends. CDR3 length: 11 amino acids. Germline CDR1 reads SGHTA; CDR2 reads FQGNSA. As DNA, the CDR3 is TGTGCCAGCAGTTCGAGGCATGAGCAGTTCTTC. Protein: CASSSRHEQFF.

This clonotype has a count of ten or more. V and J are TRBV7-2 and TRBJ2-3, with D hard to call. V dropped 1 base and J dropped 4 bases, with 9 bases sitting between them. CDR1 is SGHTA, CDR2 FQGNSA, per germline. This CDR3 contains 14 residues. Written as DNA, the CDR3 is TGTGCCAGCAGCTTAGGGAGTGTCCCAGATACGCAGTATTTT. It is translated as CASSLGSVPDTQYF.

This clonotype appeared a few times. This chain links TRBV18 with TRBJ2-3; 10 bases align to TRBD2. The CDR3 loop spans 14 amino acids. Trimming cost V 9 bases and J 6 bases; bases outside gene matches: 9. Germline V CDR1 and CDR2: KGHSH, LQKENI. CDR3 sequence reads: CASALLAGEDTQYF. In DNA, the CDR3 is TGTGCCAGTGCCCTCCTAGCGGGAGAGGATACGCAGTATTTT. The whole variable domain, filled in from reference TRBV18 and TRBJ2-3, reads NAGVMQNPRHLVRRRGQEARLRCSPMKGHSHVYWYRQLPEEGLKFMVYLQKENIIDESGMPKERFSAEFPKEGPSILRIQQVVRGDSAAYFCASALLAGEDTQYFGPGTRLTVL.

Only a few counts were recorded for this clonotype. This chain links TRBV20-1 with TRBJ2-5, with 8 bases identical to TRBD1. Germline V gene lookup returns CDR1 DFQATT and CDR2 SNEGSKA (reference sequence). The CDR3 totals 15 residues. The J segment lost 1 base and the V segment lost 5 bases, leaving 9 bases of the junction unmatched. The CDR3 region has the DNA TGCAGTGCTGCACTGATTACAGGGGGCCAAGAGACCCAGTACTTC. It is translated as CSAALITGGQETQYF.

A few counts support this clonotype. V usage is TRBV10-3 and J usage is TRBJ2-5; TRBD2 aligns across 10 bases. V was clipped by 3 bases and J by 5 bases; unmatched bases: 15. The CDR3 covers 18 residues. Germline V lookup: CDR1 ENHRY, CDR2 SYGVKD. The CDR3 protein is CAISDSSGRQPGRETQYF. The CDR3 nucleotides read TGTGCCATCAGTGATTCTAGCGGGAGACAACCCGGCCGGGAGACCCAGTACTTC.

This clonotype was seen a handful of times. This chain links TRBV1 with TRBJ2-1; the table names TRBD2, a call not compared with the DNA. TRBV1 constitutes a pseudogene. The CDR3 loop spans 16 amino acids. The CDR3 here is CTSGLSKLAGKHEQFF. CDR3 in DNA: TGCACCAGCGGGCTCTCGAAACTAGCGGGAAAACATGAGCAGTTCTTC.

The chain has TRBV20-1 and TRBJ2-1; 10 bases match TRBD2. Germline V gene lookup returns CDR1 DFQATT and CDR2 SNEGSKA (reference sequence). The CDR3 totals 16 residues. V lost 6 bases and J lost 6; bases outside the gene matches: 14. The CDR3 spells CSAVPSGRMIRNEQFF. CDR3 nucleotides: TGCAGTGCAGTCCCTAGCGGGAGAATGATTCGCAATGAGCAGTTCTTC.

The chain is built from TRBV27 and TRBJ1-5; TRBD1 is a possible D gene (5 bases). There are 15 residues in the CDR3. V was pared by 9 bases and J by 0 bases, with 15 bases between. Germline values: CDR1 MNHEY, CDR2 SMNVEV (reference sequence). Here the CDR3 reads CASRSGQNSNQPQHF. As DNA, the CDR3 is TGTGCCAGTAGGTCTGGACAAAATAGCAATCAGCCCCAGCATTTT.

This rearrangement joins TRBV5-1 to TRBJ2-2; no clear D. The CDR3 consists of 14 residues. Germline CDR1 is SGHRS and CDR2 is YFSETQ. The V gene lost 5 bases and the J gene lost 4 bases, with 12 bases spanning the gap. CDR3 protein: CASSSDSRTGELFF. DNA for the CDR3: TGCGCCAGCAGTTCAGACTCGCGCACCGGGGAGCTGTTTTTT.

The V call is TRBV27, the J call TRBJ2-5, with 7 nucleotides matching TRBD2. This CDR3 has 13 residues. Germline V CDR1 and CDR2: MNHEY, SMNVEV (reference sequence). V shed 6 bases, J shed 5 bases, and the junction held 6 bases outside the gene matches. The CDR3 DNA is TGTGCCAGCAGGTCGGGAGGCTGGGAGACCCAGTACTTC. The encoded protein is CASRSGGWETQYF.

This clonotype appeared a few times. The DNA of the CDR3 is TGTGCCAGCAGAACACAGGGAGGGATCGGAAATGAGCAGTTCTTC. Protein product: CASRTQGGIGNEQFF. V gene TRBV6-1 combines with J gene TRBJ2-1, with a weak D call TRBD2 (7 bases). Germline CDR1 is MNHNS and CDR2 is SASEGT. V was cut by 6 bases and J by 7 bases, with 19 bases left in between. This CDR3 spans 15 amino acids.

V is TRBV6-2 or TRBV6-3 and J is TRBJ2-7; tentatively, D is TRBD2 (5 bases). Germline V CDR1 and CDR2: MNHEY, SVGEGT. There are 13 residues in the CDR3. The ends were cut back, 7 bases at V and 1 base at J, with 11 bases in the middle. The chain's CDR3 is CASTTGVSYEQYF. CDR3 sequence (DNA): TGTGCCAGCACCACCGGGGTGTCCTACGAGCAGTACTTC.

The J gene is TRBJ2-7, the V gene TRBV12-3 or TRBV12-4; D may match TRBD1 or TRBD2 (5 bases each). Trimming took 6 bases from V and 5 from J, leaving 14 bases between them. CDR3 size: 13 residues. This CDR3 reads CASSTTGTHEQYF. In DNA, the CDR3 is TGTGCCAGCAGCACCACGGGGACCCACGAGCAGTACTTC.

This chain joins TRBV7-2 and TRBJ1-1; perhaps TRBD1 as D (6 bases). Germline V gives CDR1 SGHTA, CDR2 FQGNSA. Trimming removed 0 bases from V and 10 bases from J, with 6 bases in between. The CDR3 is made up of 11 amino acids. The CDR3 spells CASSLAGAAFF. The CDR3 nucleotides read TGTGCCAGCAGCTTAGCGGGGGCAGCTTTCTTT.